The clone carrying this T cell receptor (beta chain) was observed a single time. The data were obtained in a study of blood T cell repertoires in COVID-19. Turning to the study itself: The study drew acute and convalescent COVID-19 samples from the United States, Italy and Spain. T cells, B-cell-depleted T cells, or PBMCs provided the cDNA or gDNA that served as material.

Trimming left V 5 bases short and J 6 bases short, with 16 bases between. This CDR3 is built from 15 residues. Germline V gives CDR1 SSHAT, CDR2 FNYEAQ (reference sequence). In the study's own analysis: Reference gene primers were amplified, and this amplification served to estimate nucleated cell counts. Sequencing used immunoSEQ multiplex PCR; TCRdb keeps in-frame clones, though not all of them. Clone size and the V and J calls come from that table; the DNA yielded D and trimming. The sample contains about 28,000 clones, 81% of which appear only once. Sequencing used peripheral blood. This chain joins TRBV7-7 and TRBJ2-2; maybe TRBD1 (6 bases). This TCR was recovered from an older woman with acute or convalescent COVID-19. CDR3 protein: CASSPLGTRAGELFF. As DNA, the CDR3 is TGTGCCAGCAGCCCTCTAGGGACACGGGCCGGGGAGCTGTTTTTT.